The rows below give T cell receptor beta chains drawn from one sample of a study of OX40 agonist ivuxolimab in advanced cancers. Only in-frame clones appear in the TCRdb table, and some are missing; sequencing was by immunoSEQ multiplex PCR. This sample has more than 45,000 clones, with 82% found just once. The material sequenced was CD4+ or CD8+ T cells sorted from blood, taken in a trial of the OX40 agonist ivuxolimab. Source of these receptors: an adult with an advanced solid tumor such as melanoma, head and neck, liver or kidney cancer. Each CDR3 is given with its conserved first and last residue. The order of the fields is CDR3 DNA, CDR3 protein, J gene, D gene, V gene, clone size. A D gene is named only where the DNA matches it firmly. Size values are once, few and many counts, or a class for expanded clones, and some rows have none.

CDR3nt: TGTGCCAGCAGTTTATCAGGGGTTCCCCCTTACGAGCAGTACTTC; CDR3aa: CASSLSGVPPYEQYF; j_gene: TRBJ2-7; d_gene: -; v_gene: TRBV28; abundance: -
CDR3nt: TGTGCCAGCAGTCGGGACACGGGGGATTCACCCCTCCACTTT; CDR3aa: CASSRDTGDSPLHF; j_gene: TRBJ1-6; d_gene: -; v_gene: TRBV5-6; abundance: -
CDR3nt: TGTGCCAGCAGCGTAGCCGGCGGCGGCCAAGCTTTCTTT; CDR3aa: CASSVAGGGQAFF; j_gene: TRBJ1-1; d_gene: -; v_gene: TRBV9; abundance: -
CDR3nt: TGTGCCAGCAGCTTGACGGGGGGGCTGGTCGAGCAGTACTTC; CDR3aa: CASSLTGGLVEQYF; j_gene: TRBJ2-7; d_gene: TRBD2; v_gene: TRBV7-2; abundance: -
CDR3nt: TGTGCCAGCAGCTTATCAGGGGATCAGCCCCAGCATTTT; CDR3aa: CASSLSGDQPQHF; j_gene: TRBJ1-5; d_gene: -; v_gene: TRBV7-3; abundance: once
CDR3nt: TGTGCCAGCAGCCCAACTCGACAGCTTAATCAGCCCCAGCATTTT; CDR3aa: CASSPTRQLNQPQHF; j_gene: TRBJ1-5; d_gene: -; v_gene: TRBV7-8; abundance: -
CDR3nt: TGTGCCAGCAGTTTAAGAGGGGCATTAAATGAAAAACTGTTTTTT; CDR3aa: CASSLRGALNEKLFF; j_gene: TRBJ1-4; d_gene: -; v_gene: TRBV27; abundance: -
CDR3nt: TGTGCCAGCAGGACCCCAATCCAAGGGGGCAGGACATATGAGCAGTTCTTC; CDR3aa: CASRTPIQGGRTYEQFF; j_gene: TRBJ2-1; d_gene: TRBD1; v_gene: TRBV28; abundance: -
CDR3nt: TGTGCCAGCAGCGTAAGACTAGCGGGAGGATACAATGAGCAGTTCTTC; CDR3aa: CASSVRLAGGYNEQFF; j_gene: TRBJ2-1; d_gene: TRBD2; v_gene: TRBV4-2; abundance: -
CDR3nt: TGTGCCAGCAGCGTAGAGGCCAGCGGGAGAAATACGCAGTATTTT; CDR3aa: CASSVEASGRNTQYF; j_gene: TRBJ2-3; d_gene: TRBD2; v_gene: TRBV9; abundance: -
CDR3nt: TGCGCCAGCAGCGTGTCCGGGACAGGGGGAACTAATGAAAAACTGTTTTTT; CDR3aa: CASSVSGTGGTNEKLFF; j_gene: TRBJ1-4; d_gene: TRBD1; v_gene: TRBV5-1; abundance: -
CDR3nt: TGTGCCAGCAGTCCCTCGAATCAGCCCCAGCATTTT; CDR3aa: CASSPSNQPQHF; j_gene: TRBJ1-5; d_gene: -; v_gene: TRBV6-6; abundance: few
CDR3nt: TGCGCCAGCAGCCCTTCCGGGACCGTGGTAGCTTTCTTT; CDR3aa: CASSPSGTVVAFF; j_gene: TRBJ1-1; d_gene: -; v_gene: TRBV10-1; abundance: -
CDR3nt: TGCGCCAGCACCCAGACTAGTTTTAATGAGCAGTTCTTC; CDR3aa: CASTQTSFNEQFF; j_gene: TRBJ2-1; d_gene: -; v_gene: TRBV10-2; abundance: -
CDR3nt: TGTGCCTGGAGTCTGACAGGGTTCGAGACCCAGTACTTC; CDR3aa: CAWSLTGFETQYF; j_gene: TRBJ2-5; d_gene: TRBD1; v_gene: TRBV30; abundance: -
CDR3nt: TGTGCCTGGAATCAGGGAAGGGGTACAGATACGCAGTATTTT; CDR3aa: CAWNQGRGTDTQYF; j_gene: TRBJ2-3; d_gene: -; v_gene: TRBV30; abundance: -
CDR3nt: TGCAGCGTTGAAGGGAGACTGAACACCGGGGAGCTGTTTTTT; CDR3aa: CSVEGRLNTGELFF; j_gene: TRBJ2-2; d_gene: -; v_gene: TRBV29-1; abundance: few
CDR3nt: TGTGCCAGCAGTTCTCTTACAGGGGGCACGTATCAGCCCCAGCATTTT; CDR3aa: CASSSLTGGTYQPQHF; j_gene: TRBJ1-5; d_gene: TRBD1; v_gene: TRBV27; abundance: -
CDR3nt: TGTGCCAGCGGCCGGGACGGTGGCTCCTACGAGCAGTACTTC; CDR3aa: CASGRDGGSYEQYF; j_gene: TRBJ2-7; d_gene: -; v_gene: TRBV9; abundance: -
CDR3nt: TGCGCCAGCAATAACCCTTTAGCGGGGGGCAAGGCGGAGCAGTTCTTC; CDR3aa: CASNNPLAGGKAEQFF; j_gene: TRBJ2-1; d_gene: TRBD2; v_gene: TRBV4-1; abundance: -
CDR3nt: TGTGCCAGCAGTCTACAGGGGGTTCAAGAAGCTTTCTTT; CDR3aa: CASSLQGVQEAFF; j_gene: TRBJ1-1; d_gene: TRBD1; v_gene: TRBV7-9; abundance: few
CDR3nt: TGTGCCAGCAGCTTAGGGGCAGGGGATGGCAATGAGCAGTTCTTC; CDR3aa: CASSLGAGDGNEQFF; j_gene: TRBJ2-1; d_gene: -; v_gene: TRBV7-9; abundance: -
CDR3nt: TGCAGTGCTGGGACAGACTATGGCTACACCTTC; CDR3aa: CSAGTDYGYTF; j_gene: TRBJ1-2; d_gene: TRBD1; v_gene: TRBV20-1; abundance: once
CDR3nt: TGTGCCAGCAGTGAAGGGGGGGACCGTGGCTACACCTTC; CDR3aa: CASSEGGDRGYTF; j_gene: TRBJ1-2; d_gene: -; v_gene: TRBV6-1; abundance: few
CDR3nt: TGTGCCAGCAGTTTCGGGACGCTTAAAAACATTCAGTACTTC; CDR3aa: CASSFGTLKNIQYF; j_gene: TRBJ2-4; d_gene: -; v_gene: TRBV6-1; abundance: -
CDR3nt: TGTGCCAGCAGCGTTAAAGGGTGGGGGACAGATACGCAGTATTTT; CDR3aa: CASSVKGWGTDTQYF; j_gene: TRBJ2-3; d_gene: -; v_gene: TRBV9; abundance: -
CDR3nt: TGTGCCAGCAGCTTAGGGCGTAGGGGCTCCTACGAGCAGTACTTC; CDR3aa: CASSLGRRGSYEQYF; j_gene: TRBJ2-7; d_gene: -; v_gene: TRBV7-2; abundance: once
CDR3nt: TGTGCCAGCAGCTCCCGGACATCCTCGGGGGGCTACACCTTC; CDR3aa: CASSSRTSSGGYTF; j_gene: TRBJ1-2; d_gene: -; v_gene: TRBV11-3; abundance: -